This T cell receptor (beta chain) comes out of a study of blood T cell repertoires in COVID-19. Measured with immunoSEQ multiplex PCR; TCRdb has only the in-frame clones, and not every one. The sample has under 550,000 clones, roughly 90% seen once. This CDR3 has 15 residues. The V and J ends lost 3 bases and 4 bases, in that order; junction bases with no gene match: 7. Germline assignment: CDR1 KGHSH and CDR2 LQKENI. This clonotype originated in a man between 18 and 35 years old with COVID-19, enrolled during active disease. The source material was peripheral blood. The chain couples TRBV18 to TRBJ2-7; 9 positions match TRBD2. The CDR3 loop reads CASSPYSGRIYEQYF. The CDR3 region has the DNA TGTGCCAGCTCACCCTACAGCGGGAGGATTTACGAGCAGTACTTC.